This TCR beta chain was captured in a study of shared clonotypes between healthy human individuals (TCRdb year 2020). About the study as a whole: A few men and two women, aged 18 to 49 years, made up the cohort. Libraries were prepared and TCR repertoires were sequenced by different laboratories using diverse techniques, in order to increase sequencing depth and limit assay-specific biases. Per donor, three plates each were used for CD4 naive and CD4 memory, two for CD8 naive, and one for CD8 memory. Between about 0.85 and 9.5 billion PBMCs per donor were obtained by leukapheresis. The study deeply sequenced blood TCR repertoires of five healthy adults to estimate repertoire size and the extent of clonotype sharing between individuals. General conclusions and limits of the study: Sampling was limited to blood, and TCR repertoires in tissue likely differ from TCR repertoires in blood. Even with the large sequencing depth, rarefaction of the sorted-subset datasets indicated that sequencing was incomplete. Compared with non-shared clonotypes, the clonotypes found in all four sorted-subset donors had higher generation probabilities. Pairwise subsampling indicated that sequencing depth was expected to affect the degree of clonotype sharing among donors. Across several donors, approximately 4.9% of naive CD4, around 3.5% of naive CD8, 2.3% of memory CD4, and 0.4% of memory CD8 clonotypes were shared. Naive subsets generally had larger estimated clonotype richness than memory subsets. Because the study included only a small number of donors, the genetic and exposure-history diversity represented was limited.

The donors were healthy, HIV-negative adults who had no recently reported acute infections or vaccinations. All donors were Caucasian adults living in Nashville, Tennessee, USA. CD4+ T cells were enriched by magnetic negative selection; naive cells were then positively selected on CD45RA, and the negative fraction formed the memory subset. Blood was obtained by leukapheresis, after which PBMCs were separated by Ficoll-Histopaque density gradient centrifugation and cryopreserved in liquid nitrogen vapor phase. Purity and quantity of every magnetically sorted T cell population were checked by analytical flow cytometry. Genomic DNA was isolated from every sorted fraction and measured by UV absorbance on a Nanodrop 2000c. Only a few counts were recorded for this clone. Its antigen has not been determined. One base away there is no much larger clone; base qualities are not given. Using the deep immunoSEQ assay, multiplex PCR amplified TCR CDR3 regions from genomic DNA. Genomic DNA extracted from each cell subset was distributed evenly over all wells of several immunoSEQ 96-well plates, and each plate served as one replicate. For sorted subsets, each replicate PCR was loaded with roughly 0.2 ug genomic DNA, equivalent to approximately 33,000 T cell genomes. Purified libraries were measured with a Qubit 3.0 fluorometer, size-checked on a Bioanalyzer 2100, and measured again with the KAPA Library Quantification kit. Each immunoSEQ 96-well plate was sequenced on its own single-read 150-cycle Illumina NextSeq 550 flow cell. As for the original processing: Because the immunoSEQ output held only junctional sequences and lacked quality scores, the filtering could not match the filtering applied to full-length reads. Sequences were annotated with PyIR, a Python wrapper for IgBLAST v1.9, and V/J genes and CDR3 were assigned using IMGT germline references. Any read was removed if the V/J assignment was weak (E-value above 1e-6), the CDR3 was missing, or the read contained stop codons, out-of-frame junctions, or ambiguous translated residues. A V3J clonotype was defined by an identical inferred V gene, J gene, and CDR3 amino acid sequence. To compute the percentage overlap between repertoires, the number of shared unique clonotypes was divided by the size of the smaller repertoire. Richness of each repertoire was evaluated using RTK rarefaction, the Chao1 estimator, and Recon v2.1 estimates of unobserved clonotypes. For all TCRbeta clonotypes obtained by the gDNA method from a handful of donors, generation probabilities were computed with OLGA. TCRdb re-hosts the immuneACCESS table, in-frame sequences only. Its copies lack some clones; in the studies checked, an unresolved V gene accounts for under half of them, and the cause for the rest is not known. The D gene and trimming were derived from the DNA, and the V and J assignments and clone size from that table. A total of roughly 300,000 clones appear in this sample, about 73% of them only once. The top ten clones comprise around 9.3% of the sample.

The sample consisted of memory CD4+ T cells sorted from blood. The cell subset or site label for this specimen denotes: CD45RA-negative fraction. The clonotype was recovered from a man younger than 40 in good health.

The base sequence is TGTGCCAGCAGCTTTTGGGGGGCTACGCAGTATTTT. This sequence encodes CASSFWGATQYF. The V and J genes are TRBV5-4 and TRBJ2-3; the D gene assignment is perhaps TRBD1 or TRBD2, with each matching 6 bases. CDR1 and CDR2 are read off the germline V gene (reference sequence) as SGHNT and YYREEE. Relative to germline, V is 2 bases shorter and J is 8 bases shorter, with 9 bases between their ends. The CDR3 sequence holds 12 residues, the cysteine and phenylalanine included. Left in the record is the CDR3 DNA by itself, 36 bases read in frame from the first base.